Listed below are T cell receptor beta chains from one sample, sequenced in a study of blood T cell repertoires in COVID-19. Sequencing used immunoSEQ multiplex PCR; TCRdb keeps in-frame clones, though not all of them. The sample has 220,000 or so clones; approximately 88% are singletons. The sample was peripheral blood. These receptors all come from a man aged 55 to 69 who had recovered from COVID-19. CDR3s include the opening cysteine and the closing phenylalanine or tryptophan. Each record gives: clone size, V gene, J gene, D gene, CDR3 DNA, CDR3 protein. A D gene is named only where the DNA matches it firmly. Rows give clone size only sometimes, using once, few, many, or a class for an expanded clone.

NA	TRBV7-2	TRBJ1-5	NA	TGTGCCAGCAGCCCCAGAGGGCATGCGGTCAATCAGCCCCAGCATTTT	CASSPRGHAVNQPQHF
NA	TRBV15	TRBJ1-2	NA	TGTGCCACCAGCAGTGAGGTAGCGGGTTTCTATGGCTACACCTTC	CATSSEVAGFYGYTF
NA	TRBV25-1	TRBJ1-6	NA	TGTGCCAGCAGTGAGTCGCGGGCGGGTTTAGGTCCCCTCCACTTT	CASSESRAGLGPLHF
NA	TRBV11-2	TRBJ1-1	TRBD1	TGTGCCAGCAGCCGAAACGACAGGGGGCGAGAGAACACTGAAGCTTTCTTT	CASSRNDRGRENTEAFF
once	TRBV2	TRBJ2-5	TRBD1	TGTGCCAGCAGGGACAGGTACCAAGAGACCCAGTACTTC	CASRDRYQETQYF
NA	TRBV30	TRBJ2-7	TRBD2	TGTGCCTGTTCCGGGACTAGAAAAGGCTACGAGCAGTACTTC	CACSGTRKGYEQYF
NA	TRBV11-2	TRBJ1-5	TRBD1	TGTGCCAGCAGCTTAGCCCCAACAGGGGGGCAGCCCCAGCATTTT	CASSLAPTGGQPQHF
NA	TRBV10-3	TRBJ2-5	TRBD2	TGTGCCATCAGCGCTACTAGCGGGAGTTCCCAAGAGACCCAGTACTTC	CAISATSGSSQETQYF
NA	TRBV12-3/TRBV12-4	TRBJ1-2	TRBD1	TGTGCCAGCAGTCTACAGGGGGCGCTGGGCTACACCTTC	CASSLQGALGYTF
NA	TRBV11-1	TRBJ1-1	NA	TGTGCCAGCAGCTTACCCCGGGGGACTGAAGCTTTCTTT	CASSLPRGTEAFF
NA	TRBV5-1	TRBJ2-7	NA	TGCGCCAGCAGCTTGGAGGGGCCGGACCCCCACGAGCAGTACTTC	CASSLEGPDPHEQYF
once	TRBV9	TRBJ1-4	TRBD1	TGTGCCAGCAGCGTACAGGGGGCAGGGAATGAAAAACTGTTTTTT	CASSVQGAGNEKLFF
NA	TRBV6-1	TRBJ2-1	NA	TGTGCCAGCAGTGAAGCACGGGGGACCTCCTACAATGAGCAGTTCTTC	CASSEARGTSYNEQFF
NA	TRBV5-1	TRBJ2-1	TRBD2	TGCGCCAGCAGCTCCAGCGGGACCTGGGACAATGAGCAGTTCTTC	CASSSSGTWDNEQFF
NA	TRBV6-5	TRBJ2-7	NA	TGTGCCAGCAGCCCCAAGGGGCTCACCTACGAGCAGTACTTC	CASSPKGLTYEQYF
NA	TRBV3-1/TRBV3-2	TRBJ2-2	NA	TGTGCCAGCAGCCAAGTTGCAATGGACTCCGCCATCCCGAACACCGGGGAGCTGTTTTTT	CASSQVAMDSAIPNTGELFF
NA	TRBV19	TRBJ2-1	TRBD2	TGTGCCAGTAGTATAGACCTAGCGGGGGGGCAAAATGAGCAGTTCTTC	CASSIDLAGGQNEQFF
NA	TRBV7-2	TRBJ2-7	NA	TGTGCCAGCAGCTTAAAAGTCGGCAGGGCCTACGAGCAGTACTTC	CASSLKVGRAYEQYF
NA	TRBV5-1	TRBJ2-7	TRBD2	TGCGCCAGCAGCTTGGTGGGGACTAGCGGCTACGAGCAGTACTTC	CASSLVGTSGYEQYF
NA	TRBV5-1	TRBJ2-2	TRBD1	TGCGCCAGCAGCACGGGACAGGGGCCCGGGGAGCTGTTTTTT	CASSTGQGPGELFF
NA	TRBV5-5	TRBJ2-5	TRBD1	TGTGCCAGCAGCTCCCAGGGGGCCCGGCAAGAGACCCAGTACTTC	CASSSQGARQETQYF